A single sample is the source of the 24 T cell receptor beta chains below, sequenced in a study of glioma-infiltrating T cells after dendritic cell vaccination. TCRdb's copy holds only in-frame clones and misses some; the assay was immunoSEQ multiplex PCR. The sample consists of 93,000 or so clones, around three quarters of them appearing once. This specimen consisted of blood, obtained before dendritic cell vaccination. The receptors were sampled from a human donor with glioblastoma.

The chain uses TRBV10-2 and TRBJ2-5; TRBD1 agrees at 7 bases. The germline V gene encodes CDR1 WSHSY and CDR2 SAAADI. This CDR3 contains 15 residues. Germline trimming cut 5 bases from V and 4 bases from J; bases unmatched to any gene: 10. CDR3 loop: CASSPQGVSPETQYF. CDR3 nucleotide sequence: TGCGCCAGCAGTCCCCAGGGGGTTTCTCCAGAGACCCAGTACTTC.

The chain links TRBV6-1 to TRBJ2-5, with TRBD1 identical over 8 bases. The ends lost 5 bases at V and 5 bases at J; junction bases unmatched: 4. The CDR3 loop spans 13 amino acids. Germline CDR1 reads MNHNS; CDR2 reads SASEGT. CDR3 nucleotide sequence: TGTGCCAGCAGTCGGACAGGGTGGGAGACCCAGTACTTC. It yields the protein CASSRTGWETQYF.

This chain links TRBV19 with TRBJ1-5, with 10 nucleotides matching TRBD1. This CDR3 region has 14 residues. Losses at the gene ends were 6 bases for V and 7 bases for J; bases not matched to a gene: 6. The germline gives CDR1 LNHDA, CDR2 SQIVND (reference sequence). This CDR3 is CASRGTGVGQPQHF. CDR3 nucleotide sequence: TGTGCCAGTAGGGGGACAGGGGTTGGGCAGCCCCAGCATTTT.

This chain joins TRBV7-3 and TRBJ1-2; D remains ambiguous. V was shortened by 1 base and J by 4 bases, with 10 bases between the two germline ends. The CDR3 consists of 14 residues. Germline assignment: CDR1 SGHTA and CDR2 FQGTGA. CDR3 sequence reads: CASSLICRIYGYTF. The CDR3 nucleotides read TGTGCCAGCAGCTTAATCTGCAGAATCTATGGCTACACCTTC.

This clone has only a few counts. The chain carries TRBV2 and TRBJ1-3; possibly TRBD1 for D (6 bases). This CDR3 is 15 amino acids long. With 1 base removed from V and 3 bases from J, the gap between germline ends came to 10 bases. Germline V gene data show CDR1 as SNHLY and CDR2 as FYNNEI. The CDR3 DNA sequence: TGTGCCAGCAGTGAAGGACAGGTGGTTGGAAACACCATATATTTT. The encoded protein is CASSEGQVVGNTIYF.

This clone was counted once. V is TRBV7-2 and J is TRBJ2-2; 9 bases are a match to TRBD2. From germline, CDR1 is SGHTA and CDR2 FQGNSA. V gave up 3 bases and J gave up 5 bases; unmatched junction bases: 4. The CDR3 contains 15 residues. The CDR3, as DNA: TGTGCCAGCAGCTTGCTAGCGGGAAGTACCGGGGAGCTGTTTTTT. Its translation: CASSLLAGSTGELFF.

This clone appeared a single time. In DNA form, the CDR3 reads TGTGCCAGCCAGACAGGGATATTCTACAATGAGCAGTTCTTC. Its translation: CASQTGIFYNEQFF. The chain uses TRBV28 and TRBJ2-1; 7 nucleotides align to TRBD1. V lost 8 bases and J lost 3; bases outside the gene matches: 7. Germline loops: CDR1 MDHEN, CDR2 SYDVKM. The CDR3 has 14 residues.

V and J are TRBV6-1 and TRBJ1-1; tentatively, D is TRBD1 (5 bases). V gave up 8 bases and J gave up 4 bases, with 14 bases separating them. The CDR3 sequence is 13 residues long. Per germline, CDR1 MNHNS and CDR2 SASEGT. In DNA, the CDR3 is TGTGCCAGCGCCGCCGGGGGAACCACTGAAGCTTTCTTT. It translates to CASAAGGTTEAFF.

The DNA of the CDR3 is TGTGCCAGCAGCGTAGGGACAGACAAGTTCACCGGGGAGCTGTTTTTT. Translating it yields CASSVGTDKFTGELFF. The chain links TRBV9 to TRBJ2-2; D is possibly TRBD1 (6 bases). The CDR3 extends over 16 amino acids. From germline, CDR1 is SGDLS and CDR2 YYNGEE. The germline V and J ends were trimmed by 0 bases and 4 bases, with 13 bases remaining between them.

The chain uses TRBV10-3 and TRBJ2-3, with D possibly TRBD2 on 6 matching bases. The CDR3 loop spans 14 amino acids. Trimming left V 3 bases short and J 2 bases short, with 9 bases between. Germline lookup yields CDR1 ENHRY and CDR2 SYGVKD. The CDR3 sequence is CAISEGTVTDTQYF. The DNA for the CDR3 is TGTGCCATCAGTGAAGGGACTGTCACAGATACGCAGTATTTT.

The CDR3 region has the DNA TGTGCCAGCAGTCCGGGACAAACCACTAACTATGGCTACACCTTC. Protein product: CASSPGQTTNYGYTF. The chain couples TRBV28 to TRBJ1-2; D may be TRBD1 (6 bases). CDR3 length: 15 residues. The germline gives CDR1 MDHEN, CDR2 SYDVKM. V was shortened by 5 bases and J by 0 bases, with 13 bases between the two germline ends.

At least ten counts were recorded for this clone. This chain uses TRBV10-3 with TRBJ1-6, with unresolved D. With 0 bases removed from V and 10 bases from J, the gap between germline ends came to 13 bases. CDR3 length: 15 residues. From germline, CDR1 is ENHRY and CDR2 SYGVKD. For the CDR3, the DNA is TGTGCCATCAGTGAGTCGACGGGGAGATTATCACCCCTCCACTTT. Translated: CAISESTGRLSPLHF.

The chain couples TRBV6-1 to TRBJ2-5, with 9 bases that match TRBD1. This CDR3 is built from 15 residues. Germline assignment: CDR1 MNHNS and CDR2 SASEGT. The V segment lost 6 bases and the J segment 1 base; nucleotides outside the gene matches: 6. The CDR3 spells CASRLDRGSQETQYF. The DNA for the CDR3 is TGTGCCAGCAGGTTGGACAGGGGTTCCCAAGAGACCCAGTACTTC.

The V gene is TRBV6-6, the J gene TRBJ1-1, with D possibly being TRBD1 (6 bases). From germline, CDR1 is MNHNY and CDR2 SVGAGI (reference sequence). The CDR3 length is 14 residues. With 8 bases removed from V and 1 base from J, the gap between germline ends came to 14 bases. The CDR3 loop is CASAAQGSNTEAFF. Here the CDR3 DNA reads TGTGCCAGCGCCGCACAGGGATCGAACACTGAAGCTTTCTTT.

The V gene is TRBV6-5, the J gene TRBJ1-2, with D hard to call. The CDR3 has 14 amino acids. The germline V and J ends were trimmed by 6 bases and 3 bases, with 14 bases remaining between them. Per the germline V gene, CDR1 is MNHEY and CDR2 is SVGAGI. In nucleotides, the CDR3 is TGTGCCAGCAGACCGGGAGGGCGGGACTATGGCTACACCTTC. It encodes CASRPGGRDYGYTF.

V gene TRBV6-1 combines with J gene TRBJ2-3; possibly TRBD2 for D (5 bases). The length of the CDR3 is 14 residues. From germline, CDR1 is MNHNS and CDR2 SASEGT. Between the trimmed V and J ends, which lost 4 bases and 1 base, there was a span of 9 bases. CDR3 nucleotides: TGTGCCAGCAGTGTTAGCGTGGGCACAGATACGCAGTATTTT. Amino acid sequence: CASSVSVGTDTQYF.

V usage is TRBV6-6 and J usage is TRBJ1-1; 7 nucleotides align to TRBD1. Trimming at V came to 2 bases and at J to 3 bases, leaving 3 bases not matched to a gene. From germline, CDR1 is MNHNY and CDR2 SVGAGI (reference sequence). CDR3 length equals 14 residues. CDR3 in amino acids: CASSYKGADTEAFF. As DNA, the CDR3 is TGTGCCAGCAGTTACAAGGGGGCGGACACTGAAGCTTTCTTT.

This clone turned up a few times. The chain is built from TRBV11-2 and TRBJ2-1; 7 bases map to TRBD2. There are 14 residues in the CDR3. Germline V gene data show CDR1 as SGHAT and CDR2 as FQNNGV. Losses at the gene ends were 3 bases for V and 3 bases for J; bases not matched to a gene: 2. The CDR3 coding sequence is TGTGCCAGCAGCTTGAGCGGGGACTACAATGAGCAGTTCTTC. It translates to CASSLSGDYNEQFF.

A single count supports this clone. J is TRBJ1-2 and V is TRBV19, with 7 positions matching TRBD1. The CDR3 is 14 amino acids. Germline assignment: CDR1 LNHDA and CDR2 SQIVND (reference sequence). The ends lost 4 bases at V and 3 bases at J; junction bases unmatched: 5. As DNA, the CDR3 is TGTGCCAGTAGTAAGGGGGCTCGGGACTATGGCTACACCTTC. Translating it yields CASSKGARDYGYTF. The entire variable domain, with the rest obtained from reference TRBV19 and TRBJ1-2, is as follows: DGGITQSPKYLFRKEGQNVTLSCEQNLNHDAMYWYRQDPGQGLRLIYYSQIVNDFQKGDIAEGYSVSREKKESFPLTVTSAQKNPTAFYLCASSKGARDYGYTFGSGTRLTVV.

The V gene is TRBV10-2, the J gene TRBJ2-5; 7 nucleotides match TRBD1. The CDR3 totals 14 residues. J gave up 5 bases and V 3 bases, and 6 bases lay outside the gene matches. Per germline, CDR1 WSHSY and CDR2 SAAADI. CDR3 sequence reads: CASSEDRVRETQYF. CDR3 in DNA: TGCGCCAGCAGTGAAGACAGGGTTCGGGAGACCCAGTACTTC.

The chain is built from TRBV6-1 and TRBJ1-1; a weak D match, TRBD1 (5 bases). The V end was cut by 6 bases, the J end by 4 bases, with 15 bases between. Germline assignment: CDR1 MNHNS and CDR2 SASEGT. CDR3 size: 14 residues. In nucleotides, the CDR3 is TGTGCCAGCAGCTCGGGGGGTGGGGGCACTGAAGCTTTCTTT. This sequence encodes CASSSGGGGTEAFF.

This chain uses TRBV2 with TRBJ1-4, with 11 positions matching TRBD1. There are 13 residues in the CDR3. Germline-derived CDR1 and CDR2 are SNHLY and FYNNEI. V gave up 7 bases and J gave up 13 bases; unmatched junction bases: 8. CDR3 DNA: TGTGCCAGCACCGGACAGGGGGCGGGAAGACTGTTTTTT. The encoded protein is CASTGQGAGRLFF.

The chain combines TRBV9 with TRBJ1-4; 7 bases map to TRBD1. Per germline, CDR1 SGDLS and CDR2 YYNGEE. This CDR3 region has 15 residues. Trimming at V came to 4 bases and at J to 4 bases, leaving 7 bases not matched to a gene. This CDR3 reads CASSPRTGFNEKLFF. CDR3 DNA sequence: TGTGCCAGCAGCCCGCGGACAGGTTTTAATGAAAAACTGTTTTTT.

The rearrangement links TRBV7-2 to TRBJ1-1; D is ambiguous. V lost 2 bases, J lost 1 base, and 8 bases lay in between. This CDR3 comprises 14 residues. The germline gives CDR1 SGHTA, CDR2 FQGNSA. Here the CDR3 reads CASSLSHTNTEAFF. In DNA form, the CDR3 reads TGTGCCAGCAGCTTATCGCACACGAACACTGAAGCTTTCTTT.